This TCR beta chain was recovered during a study of blood T cells in healthy people across ages (dated by TCRdb to the mid-2010s). As for the study more broadly: In model experiments, roughly one uniquely barcoded TCR beta cDNA molecule per two T cells was captured by template switching. To track age-related changes in TCR beta repertoire diversity, the study relied on deep sequencing normalized with unique cDNA molecular identifiers. Donors were grouped into four age groups: young (average roughly 16 years), middle-aged (roughly 37), aged (around 60) and long-lived (82). To avoid experimental bias, donors of different ages were distributed randomly across sequencing lanes. Two additional independent replicas of 1 million unique cDNA reads from the same blood draw were analyzed for two donors (one aged 18 to 29 and one aged 80 or older).

Donors were 30 to 45 systemically healthy Caucasian individuals from Russia aged 6 to 90 years. Approximately 9.7 milliliters of peripheral blood were drawn from each donor into EDTA-treated Vacutainer tubes. PBMCs were isolated by Ficoll-Paque density-gradient centrifugation, with at least 6 million obtained per sample. Trizol reagent was used to extract total RNA from the PBMCs, yielding at least 6 micrograms per sample. For every donor, flow cytometry on a PBMC aliquot measured the percentage of naive CD45RAhigh/CD27high T cells. The paper as a whole reports these results and caveats: Observed TCR beta diversity correlated strongly with the percentage of naive T cells measured by flow cytometry. Estimates of total diversity based on one million sequenced T cells were regarded as lower bounds and as underestimates. Donor CMV infection status was unknown, potentially confounding age-related changes in expanded clonotypes. Conclusive comparison of naive and antigen-experienced compartments was prevented by the profiling of bulk unsorted PBMCs. Compared with the aged group, the long-lived group had more naive CD4+ T cells, fewer expanded clones and increased TCR diversity, suggesting age selection. Observed TCR beta diversity per million T cells fell roughly linearly with age, and a significant reduction was already apparent by age around 40.

The library was made by 5' RACE. Instrument on record: Illumina HiSeq 2500. The second PCR ran for about 6 to 12 cycles and used a J-beta primer mix along with a sample-barcoded 5' primer. A unique molecular identifier was introduced onto each TCR beta cDNA molecule by a template-switch 5' adaptor carrying 12 random nucleotides. Each sample yielded at least 3 million CDR3-containing paired-end reads. All of the RNA was converted into first-strand cDNA using the Mint cDNA synthesis kit, with a TRBC-specific oligonucleotide serving as the primer. After uracil-DNA glycosylase treatment, a first 18-cycle PCR used universal primers M1SS and BC2_uni_R on all cDNA. Processing in the source paper ran as follows. For normalization, 1 million high-quality reads, each with a distinct molecular identifier, were randomly selected from each sample. Reads with shared molecular identifiers were discarded instead of being binned into consensus sequences. MiTCR, set to a Q25 quality threshold and the strictest error-elimination algorithm, was used for CDR3 identification, clonotype clustering and error correction. A nonparametric unseen species model with Euler transformation was used to estimate lower-bound total TCR beta diversity. In-frame beta chains were kept once TCRdb had trimmed the public reads at Q25 with fastp and called clones with MiXCR. Identical CDR3 protein sequences are pooled into one entry, listed with their most common genes and DNA. The V and J calls reflect TCRdb's pipeline rather than the authors' work. In this sample the table shows 650,000 to 900,000 distinct CDR3 sequences, roughly 60% of which occur a single time. Roughly a quarter of the sample lies in the top ten.

CDR1 and CDR2, per the germline V gene (reference sequence), are DFQATT and SNEGSKA. Trimmed from V: 3 bases; trimmed from J: 0 bases; junction bases lacking a gene match: 13. The CDR3 goes from the cysteine to the phenylalanine over 17 residues. Kept here is only the CDR3 DNA, which spans 51 bases and is read in frame from base 1. Regarding this clonotype: The antigen it binds to is not known. Base qualities were left out, and no much larger clone turns up one base away.

The sequence is built from TRBV20-1 and TRBJ2-7; TRBD2 fits 8 bases in the junction. This clonotype originated in a man in his thirties or forties in good health. The sequenced sample was blood. CDR3 loop: CSASMGLAGVFSYEQYF. The sequence in DNA is TGCAGTGCTAGTATGGGCCTAGCGGGTGTTTTCTCCTACGAGCAGTACTTC.